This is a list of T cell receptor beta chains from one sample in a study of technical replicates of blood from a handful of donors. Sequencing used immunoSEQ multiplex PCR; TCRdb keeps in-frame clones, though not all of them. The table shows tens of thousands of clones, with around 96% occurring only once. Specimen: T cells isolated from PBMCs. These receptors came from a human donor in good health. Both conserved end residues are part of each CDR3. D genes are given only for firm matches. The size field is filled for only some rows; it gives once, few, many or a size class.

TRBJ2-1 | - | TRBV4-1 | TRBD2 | TGCGCCAGCAGCCAAGTAGGCGGGAGAGGCGAGTTCTTC | CASSQVGGRGEFF
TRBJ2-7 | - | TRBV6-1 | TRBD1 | TGTGCCAGCAGTGGAGGGACAGGGCTTGGCGAGCAGTACTTC | CASSGGTGLGEQYF
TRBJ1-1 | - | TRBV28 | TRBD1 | TGTGCCAGCAAGACAGGGGGCGCATACACTGAAGCTTTCTTT | CASKTGGAYTEAFF
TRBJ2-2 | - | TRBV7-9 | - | TGTGCCAGCAGCAATCTAGTCCAGCTAAACACCGGGGAGCTGTTTTTT | CASSNLVQLNTGELFF
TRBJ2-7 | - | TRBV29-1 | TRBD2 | TGCAGCGCCTGGACTAGAAAATACGAGCAGTACTTC | CSAWTRKYEQYF
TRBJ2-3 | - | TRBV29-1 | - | TGCAGCGTGATACAGGGAAATTTCCCAGATACGCAGTATTTT | CSVIQGNFPDTQYF
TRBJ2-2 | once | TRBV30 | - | TGTGCCTGGAGTGCAGGGTTGAACGGGGAGCTGTTTTTT | CAWSAGLNGELFF
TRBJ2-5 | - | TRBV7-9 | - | TGTGCCAGCAGCTCTCCTGCACAAACAAAAGAGACCCAGTACTTC | CASSSPAQTKETQYF
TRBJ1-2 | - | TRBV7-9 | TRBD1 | TGTGCCAGCAGCATCCAGGGACAGACAAATGGCTACACCTTC | CASSIQGQTNGYTF
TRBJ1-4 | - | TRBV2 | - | TGTGCCAGCACTCGGGGGGCCTTTAATGAAAAACTGTTTTTT | CASTRGAFNEKLFF
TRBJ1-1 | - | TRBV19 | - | TGTGCCAGTAGTAATTCACGGGTTATGAACACTGAAGCTTTCTTT | CASSNSRVMNTEAFF
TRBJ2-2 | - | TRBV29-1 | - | TGCAGCGTTGAAGATCTCTACACCGGGGAGCTGTTTTTT | CSVEDLYTGELFF
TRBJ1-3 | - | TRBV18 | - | TGTGCCAGCTCACCGGGGGGAAAAAACACCGGAAACACCATATATTTT | CASSPGGKNTGNTIYF
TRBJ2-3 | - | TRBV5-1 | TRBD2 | TGCGCCAGCAGCTCCGGACTAGCGATAGTAGGGGATACGCAGTATTTT | CASSSGLAIVGDTQYF
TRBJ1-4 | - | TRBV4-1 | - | TGCGCCAGCAGCCCTAATATACGGGAGGCGGATGAAAAACTGTTTTTT | CASSPNIREADEKLFF
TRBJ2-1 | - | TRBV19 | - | TGTGCCAGTAGATATAGGACAGCCTACAATGAGCAGTTCTTC | CASRYRTAYNEQFF
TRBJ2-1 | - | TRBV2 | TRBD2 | TGTGCCAGCAGTCCGTGGGGGGGAGGGCCGGATGAGCAGTTCTTC | CASSPWGGGPDEQFF
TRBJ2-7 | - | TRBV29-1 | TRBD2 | TGCAGCGTTACACTAGCGGGAGAAACCTCCTACGAGCAGTACTTC | CSVTLAGETSYEQYF
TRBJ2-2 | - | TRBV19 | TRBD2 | TGTGCCAGTAGTATGAGTAGCGGGAGAAGTAGAACCGGGGAGCTGTTTTTT | CASSMSSGRSRTGELFF
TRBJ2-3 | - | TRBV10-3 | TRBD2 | TGTGCCATCAGGCCTAGCGGGAGGGCCACAGATACGCAGTATTTT | CAIRPSGRATDTQYF